Detailed here is one TCR beta chain. The antigen remains unidentified. This sample was taken from a study of graft-versus-host responses after intestinal transplantation. As for the study in general: Multivisceral, liver-intestinal, or isolated intestinal transplants were given to recipients.

The CDR3 length is 13 residues. The germline V and J ends were trimmed by 4 bases and 9 bases, with 14 bases remaining between them. Germline assignment: CDR1 SGHRS and CDR2 YFSETQ. Study-wide findings and caveats: Peak levels of circulating GvH clones tracked with early post-transplant HvG declines.

The protocol was immunoSEQ multiplex PCR, while the TCRdb copy is restricted to in-frame clones and leaves out a portion. Among more than 20,000 clones, around 94% were seen once, and the ten largest hold about 40%. This receptor was obtained from a human patient who received an intestinal transplant, so some T cells may come from the graft donor. The input for sequencing was PBMCs, taken about 37 weeks after intestinal transplant. The chain employs TRBV5-1 and TRBJ2-1; D unresolved. The CDR3 DNA follows: TGCGCCAGCAGCGTGACCAGCTTCGGTGAGCAGTTCTTC. Its translation: CASSVTSFGEQFF. The whole variable domain, filled in from reference TRBV5-1 and TRBJ2-1, reads KAGVTQTPRYLIKTRGQQVTLSCSPISGHRSVSWYQQTPGQGLQFLFEYFSETQRNKGNFPGRFSGRQFSNSRSEMNVSTLELGDSALYLCASSVTSFGEQFFGPGTRLTVL.